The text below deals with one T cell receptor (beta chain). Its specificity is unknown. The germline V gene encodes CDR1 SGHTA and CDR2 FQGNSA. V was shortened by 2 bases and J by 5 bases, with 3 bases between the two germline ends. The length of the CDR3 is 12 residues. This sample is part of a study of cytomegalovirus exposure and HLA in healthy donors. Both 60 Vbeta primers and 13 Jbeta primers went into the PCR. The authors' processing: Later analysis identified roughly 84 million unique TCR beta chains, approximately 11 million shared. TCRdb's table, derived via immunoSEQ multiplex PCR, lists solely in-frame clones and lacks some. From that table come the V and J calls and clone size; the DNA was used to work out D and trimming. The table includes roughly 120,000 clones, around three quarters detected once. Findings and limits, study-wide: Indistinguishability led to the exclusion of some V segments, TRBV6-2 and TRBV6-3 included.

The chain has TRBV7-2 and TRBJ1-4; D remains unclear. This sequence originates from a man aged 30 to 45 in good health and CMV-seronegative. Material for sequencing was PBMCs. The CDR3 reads CASSLQNEKLFF. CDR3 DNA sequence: TGTGCCAGCAGCTTACAGAATGAAAAACTGTTTTTT.